This T cell receptor beta chain originates from a study of shared clonotypes between healthy human individuals. About the study: Two women and three men aged 18 to 49 served as donors.

Several immunoSEQ plates held equal portions of the genomic DNA taken from each subset. In the original processing: ImmunoSEQ gave junction-only sequences without quality scores, so filtering differed. Produced via immunoSEQ multiplex PCR; TCRdb's table is partial and in-frame only. The V and J calls and clone size come from that table; D and trimming were worked out from the DNA. The table has some 470,000 clones, over 65% seen once; the top ten hold roughly 13%. V lost 0 bases to trimming and J lost 0 bases, with 10 bases between them. The CDR3 extends over 16 amino acids. Germline V gives CDR1 SGHNT, CDR2 YYREEE (reference sequence).

The specimen sequenced was PBMCs. The TCR originated in a woman aged 40 to 50 in good health. Some clones in this sample may be carry-over from other donors' samples. This chain connects TRBV5-4 to TRBJ1-3, with unresolved D. CDR3 coding DNA: TGTGCCAGCAGCTTGGGTGGCGGGGACTCTGGAAACACCATATATTTT. It is translated as CASSLGGGDSGNTIYF.